This T cell receptor (beta chain) stems from a study of PD-L1 blockade in urothelial cancer. Study-wide context: Investigators checked blood 3 weeks (second dose) and 6 weeks after treatment start. Per blood sample, T cells had a median of roughly 150,000.

Time point denoted: pretreatment peripheral blood. Only in-frame clones appear in the TCRdb table, and some are missing; sequencing was by immunoSEQ multiplex PCR. The data hold about 63,000 clones, with roughly 79% observed a single time. The TCR was taken from a man aged 65 to 85 with urothelial cancer. The sample in question was PBMCs, obtained around atezolizumab (anti-PD-L1) treatment.

As DNA, the CDR3 is TGTGCCAGCAGTGACTCTAGCGGGGGGGCCATGGGGTCAGAGACCCAGTACTTC. Its protein is CASSDSSGGAMGSETQYF. V is TRBV9 and J is TRBJ2-5; 12 positions agree with TRBD2. CDR1 and CDR2 (germline): SGDLS, YYNGEE. Trimming removed 5 bases from V and 4 bases from J; junction bases left unmatched: 15. The CDR3 is made up of 18 amino acids.